This entry lists 2 T cell receptor beta chains sequenced from one sample in a study of blood T cell repertoires in COVID-19. Clones were sequenced by immunoSEQ multiplex PCR, and TCRdb holds only the in-frame ones, with some missing. The sample holds about 350,000 clones, almost 90% seen once. Sequenced: peripheral blood. All receptors come from a woman in her 70s with COVID-19, enrolled during active disease.

This chain uses TRBV2 with TRBJ2-3, with D possibly being TRBD2 (7 bases). The CDR3 is 14 amino acids. The germline gives CDR1 SNHLY, CDR2 FYNNEI. V lost 6 bases, J lost 1 base, and 11 bases lay in between. The CDR3, as DNA: TGTGCCAGCAGCCTAGGGGGGGGCACAGATACGCAGTATTTT. This translates into CASSLGGGTDTQYF. The full variable domain, in which reference TRBV2 and TRBJ2-3 provide the parts outside the CDR3, is EPEVTQTPSHQVTQMGQEVILRCVPISNHLYFYWYRQILGQKVEFLVSFYNNEISEKSEIFDDQFSVERPDGSNFTLKIRSTKLEDSAMYFCASSLGGGTDTQYFGPGTRLTVL.

The chain recombines TRBV24-1 with TRBJ2-1; D might be TRBD2 (6 bases). CDR1 and CDR2 (germline): KGHDR, SFDVKD. Trimming took off 3 bases at V and 7 bases at J, with 12 bases between the two ends. The CDR3 loop spans 14 amino acids. The CDR3 spells CATSDPREVNEQFF. The DNA for the CDR3 is TGTGCCACCAGTGATCCGAGGGAGGTGAATGAGCAGTTCTTC.